This T cell receptor (beta chain) was identified during a study of blood T cell repertoires in COVID-19 (dated by TCRdb to about 2020). Context from the whole study: Samples from collaborators originated in the United States, Italy and Spain and spanned both the acute and convalescent phases of COVID-19. A freely available public database, intended as a resource for researchers studying the immune response to SARS-CoV-2, is where the repertoires were released. Where available, HLA class I and class II types were obtained from metadata supplied by the sample provider rather than from assay-based typing. The material from the prospective study consisted of cDNA or gDNA derived from T cells, B-cell-depleted T cells, or PBMCs. Samples came from the ongoing ImmuneRACE study (first 160 participants) plus 1,254 subjects from 6 global collaborators. The dataset comprised deeply sampled blood TCRbeta repertoires from subjects exposed to, actively infected with, or recovered from COVID-19. Sample metadata almost always included a de-identified subject ID, COVID-19 status, age in years and sex.

Enrolling through a virtual design, the prospective study's participants ranged in age from about 18 to 100 years and lived across roughly 24 United States geographic areas. Cohort assignment in the prospective study relied on participant-reported clinical history from a screening survey and a study questionnaire. For ImmuneRACE Cohort 3, a participant was defined as recovered based on two consecutive negative NP/OP PCR tests, clearance by a healthcare professional, or resolution of symptoms. In the prospective study, whole blood, serum and a nasopharyngeal or oropharyngeal swab were collected from each participant by mobile phlebotomists. Additional blood draws and questionnaires over an approximately two-month period could optionally be provided by prospective study participants. Prospective study blood samples were shipped either frozen or at room temperature before DNA extraction. TCRbeta CDR3 regions were amplified from genomic DNA using the immunoSEQ Assay, a bias-controlled multiplex PCR. The original methods were these. Nucleated cell counts per sample were estimated from amplification of reference gene primers within the assay. To quantify the absolute abundance of each unique TCRbeta CDR3 rearrangement, sequence reads were collapsed and filtered. For each sample, productive Simpson clonality was calculated as the square root of Simpson's diversity index across productive rearrangements. The source is immuneACCESS, and TCRdb retained only in-frame sequences with V and J called. Part of the clones is not carried over; for the studies checked, unresolved V genes explain less than half of this, and the remainder is unexplained. From that table come the V and J calls and clone size; the DNA was used to work out D and trimming. This sample has 140,000 or so clones in its table, and about 82% of those were observed once. The ten largest clones capture about 6.1% of the sample.

Comments on this clone: No antigen is known for it. Base-call qualities are not available, and no considerably larger clone is one nucleotide away.

The research as a whole found: How much clinical and demographic metadata was included differed by source and by participant, and the metadata was provided uncurated.

Deletion took 5 bases off V and 5 bases off J, with a span of 8 bases between the germline ends. Counted from cysteine to phenylalanine, this CDR3 has 12 amino acids. Left in the record is the CDR3 DNA by itself, 36 bases read in frame from the first base. CDR1 and CDR2 are drawn from the germline V gene: SGHAT, FQNNGV. The chain links TRBV11-2 with TRBJ2-3; TRBD2 might be the D gene, on 5 matching bases. The sequencing sample was made of PBMCs or T cells enriched from blood (not recorded which). The TCR originated in a woman between 40 and 50 years old who had recovered from COVID-19. The CDR3 region reads CASSPAGDTQYF. The DNA is as follows: TGTGCCAGCAGCCCTGCGGGAGATACGCAGTATTTT.